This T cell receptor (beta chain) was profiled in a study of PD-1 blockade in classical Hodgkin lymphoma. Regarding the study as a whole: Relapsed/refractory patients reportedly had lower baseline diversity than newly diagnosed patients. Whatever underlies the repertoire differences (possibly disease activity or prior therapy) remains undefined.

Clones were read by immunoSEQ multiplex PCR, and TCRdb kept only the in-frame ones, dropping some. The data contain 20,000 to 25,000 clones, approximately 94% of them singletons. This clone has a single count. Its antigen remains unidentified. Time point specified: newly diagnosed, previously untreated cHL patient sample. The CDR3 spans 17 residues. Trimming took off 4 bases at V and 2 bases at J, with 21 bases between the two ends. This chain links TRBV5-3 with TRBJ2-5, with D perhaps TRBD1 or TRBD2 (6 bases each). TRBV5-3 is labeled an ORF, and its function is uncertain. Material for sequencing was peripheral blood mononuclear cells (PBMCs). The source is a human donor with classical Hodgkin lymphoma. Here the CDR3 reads CARSERGAEILQETQYF. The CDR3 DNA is TGTGCCAGAAGCGAGAGGGGGGCAGAAATATTACAAGAGACCCAGTACTTC.